The sequence of this T cell receptor (beta chain) was determined in a study of long-term antiretroviral therapy in people with HIV. Points from the study as a whole: Control repertoires displayed wider CDR3 length ranges than the HIV repertoires. Before ART, certain clones expanded, and these dominated the repertoire at all time points.

From each donor, at least one pre-ART PBMC sample and at least two post-ART PBMC samples were obtained. Each specimen consisted of about 0.85-11 million cryopreserved PBMC prior to extraction of DNA. The CDR3 runs 13 residues. The trim removed 2 bases at V and 8 bases at J, leaving 3 bases unmatched. CDR1 and CDR2 from the germline V gene are MNHEY and SVGAGI. Points on this clone: Antigen: not known.

Samples were assayed with immunoSEQ v3.0 at survey level. The method was immunoSEQ multiplex PCR; TCRdb's version includes in-frame clones alone and lacks a portion of them. The sample holds approximately 23,000 clones, about four fifths seen once. The chain employs TRBV6-5 and TRBJ1-2; 9 bases line up with TRBD1. Material: unsorted PBMCs, obtained 1.5 years after starting antiretroviral therapy. The sequence came from a man aged 25 to 40 with HIV. CDR3 region: CASSYGQGKGYTF. CDR3 nucleotide sequence: TGTGCCAGCAGTTACGGACAGGGGAAGGGCTACACCTTC.